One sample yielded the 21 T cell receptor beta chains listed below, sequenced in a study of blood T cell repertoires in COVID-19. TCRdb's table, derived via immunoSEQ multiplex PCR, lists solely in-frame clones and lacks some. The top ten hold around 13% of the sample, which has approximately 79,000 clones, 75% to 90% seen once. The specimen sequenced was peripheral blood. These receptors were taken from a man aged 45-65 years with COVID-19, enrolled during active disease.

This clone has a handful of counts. CDR3 DNA sequence: TGTGCCAGCAGTTACAATAGCGGCCAAGAGACCCAGTACTTC. Amino acid sequence: CASSYNSGQETQYF. The chain carries TRBV28 and TRBJ2-5; D is perhaps TRBD2 (6 bases). Trimming took off 4 bases at V and 1 base at J, with 10 bases between the two ends. The CDR3 extends over 14 amino acids. Germline V gene data show CDR1 as MDHEN and CDR2 as SYDVKM.

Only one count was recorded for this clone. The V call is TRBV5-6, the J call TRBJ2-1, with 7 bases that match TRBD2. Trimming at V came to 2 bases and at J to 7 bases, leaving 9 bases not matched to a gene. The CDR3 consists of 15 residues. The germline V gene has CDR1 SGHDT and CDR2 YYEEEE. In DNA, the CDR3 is TGTGCCAGCAGCTTTATTGGGCGGGAGCTAAATGAGCAGTTCTTC. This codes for CASSFIGRELNEQFF.

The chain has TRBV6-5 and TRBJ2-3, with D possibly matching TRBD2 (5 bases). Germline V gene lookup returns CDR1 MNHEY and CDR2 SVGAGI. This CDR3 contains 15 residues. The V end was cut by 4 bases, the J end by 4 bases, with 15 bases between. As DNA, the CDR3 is TGTGCCAGCAGTTTGGGAGACCAAAGGGCAGATACGCAGTATTTT. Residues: CASSLGDQRADTQYF.

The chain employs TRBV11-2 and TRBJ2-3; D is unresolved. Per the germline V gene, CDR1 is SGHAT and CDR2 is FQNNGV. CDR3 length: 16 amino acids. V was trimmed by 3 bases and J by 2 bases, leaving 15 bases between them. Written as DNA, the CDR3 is TGTGCCAGCAGCTTTAGATTCGCGCTCGACACAGATACGCAGTATTTT. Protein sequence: CASSFRFALDTDTQYF.

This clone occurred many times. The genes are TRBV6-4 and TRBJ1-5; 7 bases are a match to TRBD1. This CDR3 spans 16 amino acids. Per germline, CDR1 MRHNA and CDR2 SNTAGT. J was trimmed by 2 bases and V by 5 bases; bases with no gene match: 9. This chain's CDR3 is CASSPQAGQGNQPQHF. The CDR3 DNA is TGTGCCAGCAGTCCCCAGGCTGGACAGGGCAATCAGCCCCAGCATTTT.

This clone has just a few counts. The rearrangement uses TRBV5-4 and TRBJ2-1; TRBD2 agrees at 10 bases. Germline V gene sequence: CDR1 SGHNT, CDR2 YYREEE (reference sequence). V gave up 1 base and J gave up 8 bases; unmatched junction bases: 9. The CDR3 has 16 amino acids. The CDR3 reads CASSLSTSGILDEQFF. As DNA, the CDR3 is TGTGCCAGCAGCTTGTCTACTAGCGGGATTTTGGATGAGCAGTTCTTC.

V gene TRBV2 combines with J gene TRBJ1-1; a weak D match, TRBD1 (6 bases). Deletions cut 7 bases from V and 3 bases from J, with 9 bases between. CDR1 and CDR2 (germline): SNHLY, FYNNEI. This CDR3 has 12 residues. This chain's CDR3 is CASNAGDTEAFF. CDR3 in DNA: TGTGCCAGCAATGCAGGGGACACTGAAGCTTTCTTT.

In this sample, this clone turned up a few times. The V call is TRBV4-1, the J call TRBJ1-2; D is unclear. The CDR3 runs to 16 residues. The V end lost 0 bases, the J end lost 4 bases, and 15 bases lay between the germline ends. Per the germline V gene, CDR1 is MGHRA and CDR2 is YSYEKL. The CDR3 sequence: CASSQESPGLAYGYTF. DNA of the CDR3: TGCGCCAGCAGCCAAGAAAGTCCGGGGTTGGCCTATGGCTACACCTTC.

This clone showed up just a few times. The CDR3 loop is CASSESDRENQPQHF. The DNA of the CDR3 is TGTGCCAGCAGTGAGTCGGACAGGGAGAATCAGCCCCAGCATTTT. This chain joins TRBV6-1 and TRBJ1-5; 8 bases are shared with TRBD1. Germline lookup yields CDR1 MNHNS and CDR2 SASEGT. Germline trimming cut 3 bases from V and 4 bases from J; bases unmatched to any gene: 5. CDR3 length: 15 amino acids.

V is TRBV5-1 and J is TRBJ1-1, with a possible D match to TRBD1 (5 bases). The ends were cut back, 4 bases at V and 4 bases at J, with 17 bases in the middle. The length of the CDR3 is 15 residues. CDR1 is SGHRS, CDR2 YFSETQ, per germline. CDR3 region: CASSLRGGSATEAFF. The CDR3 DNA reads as TGCGCCAGCAGCCTTAGGGGCGGGAGTGCCACTGAAGCTTTCTTT.

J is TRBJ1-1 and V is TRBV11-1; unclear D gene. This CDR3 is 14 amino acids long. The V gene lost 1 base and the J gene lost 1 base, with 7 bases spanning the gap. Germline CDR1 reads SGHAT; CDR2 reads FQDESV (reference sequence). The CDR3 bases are TGTGCCAGCAGCTTAGGGCGGCAGAACACTGAAGCTTTCTTT. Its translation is CASSLGRQNTEAFF.

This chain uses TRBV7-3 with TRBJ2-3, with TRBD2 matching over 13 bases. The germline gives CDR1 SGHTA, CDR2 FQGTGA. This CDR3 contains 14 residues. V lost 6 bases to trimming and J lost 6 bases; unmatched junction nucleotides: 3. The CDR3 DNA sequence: TGTGCCAGCAGTACTAGCGGGAGGGTCGATACGCAGTATTTT. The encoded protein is CASSTSGRVDTQYF.

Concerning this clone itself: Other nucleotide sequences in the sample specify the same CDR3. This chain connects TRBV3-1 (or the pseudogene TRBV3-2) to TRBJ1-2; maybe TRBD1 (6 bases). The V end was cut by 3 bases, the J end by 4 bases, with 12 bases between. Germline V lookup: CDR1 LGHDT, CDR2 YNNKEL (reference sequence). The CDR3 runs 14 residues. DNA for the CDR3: TGTGCCAGCAGCCAGGGCAGGGGAAGCTATGGCTACACCTTC. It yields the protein CASSQGRGSYGYTF.

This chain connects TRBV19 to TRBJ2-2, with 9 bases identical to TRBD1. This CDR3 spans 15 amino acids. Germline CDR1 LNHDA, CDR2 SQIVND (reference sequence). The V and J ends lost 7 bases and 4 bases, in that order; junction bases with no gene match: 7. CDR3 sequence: CASNANRGRTGELFF. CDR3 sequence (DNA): TGTGCCAGTAACGCGAACAGGGGGCGCACCGGGGAGCTGTTTTTT.

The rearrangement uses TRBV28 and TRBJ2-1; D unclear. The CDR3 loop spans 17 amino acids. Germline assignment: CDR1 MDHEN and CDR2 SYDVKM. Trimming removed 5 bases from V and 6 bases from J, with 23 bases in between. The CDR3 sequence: CASSPLLVSSSGNEQFF. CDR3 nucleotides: TGTGCCAGCAGTCCCCTTTTGGTTAGTAGCTCCGGCAATGAGCAGTTCTTC. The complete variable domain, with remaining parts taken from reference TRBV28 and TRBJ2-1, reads DVKVTQSSRYLVKRTGEKVFLECVQDMDHENMFWYRQDPGLGLRLIYFSYDVKMKEKGDIPEGYSVSREKKERFSLILESASTNQTSMYLCASSPLLVSSSGNEQFFGPGTRLTVL.

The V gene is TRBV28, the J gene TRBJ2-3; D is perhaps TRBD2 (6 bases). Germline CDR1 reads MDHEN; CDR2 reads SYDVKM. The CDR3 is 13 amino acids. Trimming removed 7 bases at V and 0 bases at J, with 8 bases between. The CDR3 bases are TGTGCCAGCAACGCGGGGAGCACAGATACGCAGTATTTT. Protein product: CASNAGSTDTQYF.

The DNA for the CDR3 is TGTGCCAGCAGCAACGGTCAGGGGTTTGAGCAGTTCTTC. The encoded protein is CASSNGQGFEQFF. The chain is built from TRBV5-6 and TRBJ2-1, with D tentatively TRBD1 (6 bases). V was trimmed by 4 bases and J by 9 bases, leaving 14 bases between them. CDR3 length: 13 residues. The germline CDR1 and CDR2 sequences are SGHDT and YYEEEE.

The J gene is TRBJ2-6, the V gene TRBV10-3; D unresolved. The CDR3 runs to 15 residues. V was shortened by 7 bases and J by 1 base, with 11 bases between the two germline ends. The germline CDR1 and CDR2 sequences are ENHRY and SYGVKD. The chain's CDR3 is CAIKSQASGANVLTF. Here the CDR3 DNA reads TGTGCCATCAAATCCCAGGCATCTGGGGCCAACGTCCTGACTTTC.

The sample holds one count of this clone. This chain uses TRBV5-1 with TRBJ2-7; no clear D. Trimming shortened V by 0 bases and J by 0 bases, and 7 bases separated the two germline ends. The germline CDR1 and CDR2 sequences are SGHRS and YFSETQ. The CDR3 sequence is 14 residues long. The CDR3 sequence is CASSLGQFSYEQYF. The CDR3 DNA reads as TGCGCCAGCAGCTTGGGGCAGTTCTCCTACGAGCAGTACTTC.

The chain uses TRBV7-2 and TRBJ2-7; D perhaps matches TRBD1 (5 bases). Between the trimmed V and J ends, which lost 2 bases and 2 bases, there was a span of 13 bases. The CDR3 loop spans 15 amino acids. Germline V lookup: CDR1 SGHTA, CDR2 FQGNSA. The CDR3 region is CASSLTADTTYEQYF. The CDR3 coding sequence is TGTGCCAGCAGCTTAACCGCGGACACTACCTACGAGCAGTACTTC.

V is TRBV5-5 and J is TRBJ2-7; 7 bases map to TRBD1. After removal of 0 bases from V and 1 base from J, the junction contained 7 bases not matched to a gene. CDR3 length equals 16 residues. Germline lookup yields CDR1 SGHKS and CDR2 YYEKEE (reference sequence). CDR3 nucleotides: TGTGCCAGCAGCTTGGCCATCAGACAGGGTTCCTACGAGCAGTACTTC. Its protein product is CASSLAIRQGSYEQYF.